The 24 T cell receptor beta chains given below trace back to one sample, sequenced in a study of blood T cell repertoires in COVID-19. Profiled with immunoSEQ multiplex PCR; TCRdb holds only in-frame clones, not every one. Here the sample spans a few hundred thousand clones, about 81% being singletons. Sequences were obtained from PBMCs or T cells enriched from blood (not recorded which). These receptors were collected from a man in his forties who had recovered from COVID-19.

This chain joins TRBV24-1 and TRBJ1-1; TRBD1 might be the D (6 bases). This CDR3 comprises 13 residues. The ends were cut back, 1 base at V and 11 bases at J, with 13 bases in the middle. CDR1 is KGHDR and CDR2 is SFDVKD in the germline V gene. The CDR3, as DNA: TGTGCCACCAGTGATTTTAAGGGGGTTGAGGCTTTCTTT. Amino acid sequence: CATSDFKGVEAFF.

The gene calls are TRBV29-1 and TRBJ1-1, with TRBD1 matching over 7 bases. The length of the CDR3 is 13 residues. Per the germline V gene, CDR1 is SQVTM and CDR2 is ANQGSEA. V dropped 7 bases and J dropped 6; count of bases not matched to a gene: 11. The CDR3 loop reads CSAKGQELAEAFF. DNA of the CDR3: TGCAGCGCCAAAGGACAGGAGTTGGCTGAAGCTTTCTTT.

The J gene is TRBJ1-1, the V gene TRBV2; D is possibly TRBD1 (5 bases). The CDR3 runs to 16 residues. CDR1 is SNHLY and CDR2 is FYNNEI in the germline V gene. V was cut by 4 bases and J by 0 bases, with 15 bases left in between. This CDR3 is CASSAGRQLMNTEAFF. Written as DNA, the CDR3 is TGTGCCAGCAGTGCCGGTCGACAGCTAATGAACACTGAAGCTTTCTTT.

The CDR3 coding sequence is TGTGCCAGCAGCTTAGTACTTGCTGGCGGCGAGCAGTTCTTC. Protein product: CASSLVLAGGEQFF. This rearrangement joins TRBV11-2 to TRBJ2-1; D remains ambiguous. The CDR3 contains 14 residues. The germline V and J ends were trimmed by 1 base and 10 bases, with 14 bases remaining between them. Germline V CDR1 and CDR2: SGHAT, FQNNGV.

This clone showed up just once. The chain has TRBV5-1 and TRBJ2-1, with D perhaps TRBD2 (6 bases). Trimming stripped 2 bases from V and 0 bases from J, with 9 bases between. The CDR3 runs 15 residues. Germline values: CDR1 SGHRS, CDR2 YFSETQ. In DNA, the CDR3 is TGCGCCAGCAGCTTAGAAGCGGGCTCCTACAATGAGCAGTTCTTC. Its translation is CASSLEAGSYNEQFF. Full variable domain (rest looked up from reference TRBV5-1 and TRBJ2-1): KAGVTQTPRYLIKTRGQQVTLSCSPISGHRSVSWYQQTPGQGLQFLFEYFSETQRNKGNFPGRFSGRQFSNSRSEMNVSTLELGDSALYLCASSLEAGSYNEQFFGPGTRLTVL.

The rearrangement joins TRBV2 to TRBJ2-3; 9 bases agree with TRBD2. The V segment lost 6 bases and the J segment 4 bases; nucleotides outside the gene matches: 8. The germline gives CDR1 SNHLY, CDR2 FYNNEI. There are 15 residues in the CDR3. The CDR3 sequence: CASSYSGSFADTQYF. The CDR3 DNA follows: TGTGCCAGCAGCTATAGCGGGAGTTTCGCAGATACGCAGTATTTT.

This chain uses TRBV5-1 with TRBJ2-6; D might be TRBD2 (5 bases). Trimming cost V 2 bases and J 2 bases, with 14 bases left between them. This CDR3 region has 17 residues. Germline V gene lookup returns CDR1 SGHRS and CDR2 YFSETQ. CDR3 in amino acids: CASSFDGVLTGANVLTF. The CDR3 DNA sequence: TGCGCCAGCAGCTTCGACGGGGTACTAACTGGGGCCAACGTCCTGACTTTC.

This clone appeared once. The J gene is TRBJ2-3, the V gene TRBV7-8, with TRBD1 matching 8 bases. CDR3 length equals 15 residues. V gave up 4 bases and J gave up 3 bases; unmatched junction bases: 6. Germline V gives CDR1 SGHVS, CDR2 FQNEAQ. The CDR3 bases are TGTGCCAGCAGCTCACGGACAGGGTGGACAGATACGCAGTATTTT. Translating it yields CASSSRTGWTDTQYF.

The V and J genes are TRBV6-5 and TRBJ1-3, with D perhaps matching TRBD1 (5 bases). V lost 0 bases and J lost 4, with 13 bases in between. CDR3 size: 16 residues. Germline CDR1 is MNHEY and CDR2 is SVGAGI. The CDR3 region has the DNA TGTGCCAGCAGTTACTCCAGGGTTGCGCCCGGAAACACCATATATTTT. This translates into CASSYSRVAPGNTIYF.

This chain connects TRBV19 to TRBJ2-5, with TRBD1 matching over 9 bases. The CDR3 runs to 14 residues. Per the germline V gene, CDR1 is LNHDA and CDR2 is SQIVND (reference sequence). The trim removed 6 bases at V and 5 bases at J, leaving 7 bases unmatched. For the CDR3, the DNA is TGTGCCAGTAGGCGGGACAGGGTATCGGAGACCCAGTACTTC. Translation: CASRRDRVSETQYF.

This clone showed up just once. The CDR3 protein is CASSSGANSPLHF. In DNA form, the CDR3 reads TGTGCCAGCAGTTCAGGGGCTAATTCACCCCTCCACTTT. The V gene is TRBV2, the J gene TRBJ1-6; D may be TRBD1 (6 bases). This CDR3 contains 13 residues. Trimming left V 5 bases short and J 6 bases short, with 8 bases between. Germline assignment: CDR1 SNHLY and CDR2 FYNNEI.

This clone has a handful of counts. The gene calls are TRBV5-4 and TRBJ1-1, with a weak D call TRBD1 (5 bases). V lost 0 bases to trimming and J lost 1 base, with 16 bases between them. The CDR3 sequence is 17 residues long. Germline V lookup: CDR1 SGHNT, CDR2 YYREEE (reference sequence). The CDR3 DNA reads TGTGCCAGCAGCTTGGTGGGGCGGGGGAATGGGAACACTGAAGCTTTCTTT. Protein sequence: CASSLVGRGNGNTEAFF.

The chain has TRBV4-1 and TRBJ2-7; no firm D call. Trimming stripped 1 base from V and 1 base from J, with 11 bases between. There are 15 residues in the CDR3. Germline V lookup: CDR1 MGHRA, CDR2 YSYEKL. CDR3 DNA sequence: TGCGCCAGCAGCCAAGCTCCGACATCTTCCTACGAGCAGTACTTC. Its protein product is CASSQAPTSSYEQYF.

This rearrangement joins TRBV6-5 to TRBJ1-1, with D uncertain. The CDR3 runs to 13 residues. Germline assignment: CDR1 MNHEY and CDR2 SVGAGI. Between the trimmed V and J ends, which lost 2 bases and 8 bases, there was a span of 12 bases. The CDR3: CASSYLEQTEAFF. In DNA, the CDR3 is TGTGCCAGCAGTTACCTTGAACAGACAGAAGCTTTCTTT.

V is TRBV11-3 and J is TRBJ2-1; 9 bases map to TRBD2. Unmatched junction bases numbered 13, after V lost 5 bases and J lost 5 bases. This CDR3 has 17 residues. The V gene's germline CDR1 is SGHNT and CDR2 YENEEA. This chain's CDR3 is CASSPPDGREGHNEQFF. The CDR3 DNA reads TGTGCCAGCAGCCCCCCCGACGGGCGGGAGGGCCACAATGAGCAGTTCTTC.

The V and J genes are TRBV19 and TRBJ1-2, with 9 bases identical to TRBD1. V lost 7 bases and J lost 7; bases outside the gene matches: 10. The CDR3 covers 14 residues. Germline loops: CDR1 LNHDA, CDR2 SQIVND (reference sequence). DNA for the CDR3: TGTGCCAGTACACCCGGGACAGGGCCGGTTGGCTACACCTTC. Translating it yields CASTPGTGPVGYTF. The complete variable domain, with remaining parts taken from reference TRBV19 and TRBJ1-2, reads DGGITQSPKYLFRKEGQNVTLSCEQNLNHDAMYWYRQDPGQGLRLIYYSQIVNDFQKGDIAEGYSVSREKKESFPLTVTSAQKNPTAFYLCASTPGTGPVGYTFGSGTRLTVV.

The CDR3 nucleotides read TGTGCCAGCTCACCAAGGGGAGAGACCCAGTACTTC. It yields the protein CASSPRGETQYF. J is TRBJ2-5 and V is TRBV18; D perhaps matches TRBD1 (5 bases). The CDR3 has 12 amino acids. V lost 2 bases, J lost 4 bases, and 5 bases lay in between. Germline assignment: CDR1 KGHSH and CDR2 LQKENI.

The rearrangement uses TRBV6-5 and TRBJ1-1; D call uncertain. The length of the CDR3 is 15 residues. Germline-derived CDR1 and CDR2 are MNHEY and SVGAGI. V was trimmed by 6 bases and J by 0 bases, leaving 14 bases between them. CDR3 sequence reads: CASRRTWPMNTEAFF. The CDR3 bases are TGTGCCAGCAGACGGACTTGGCCCATGAACACTGAAGCTTTCTTT.

J is TRBJ1-1 and V is TRBV5-1; D might be TRBD1 (5 bases). The CDR3 length is 19 residues. Germline CDR1 SGHRS, CDR2 YFSETQ. Trimming took 4 bases from V and 0 from J, leaving 25 bases between them. The CDR3 sequence: CASSAGREWGRLMNTEAFF. The CDR3 DNA reads as TGCGCCAGCAGCGCGGGACGAGAATGGGGAAGACTAATGAACACTGAAGCTTTCTTT.

CDR3 bases: TGCGCCAGCAGCCTAACCGGGACAGGGACATGGGGGGAGCTGTTTTTT. It codes for CASSLTGTGTWGELFF. V gene TRBV5-1 combines with J gene TRBJ2-2; 9 nucleotides align to TRBD1. Germline trimming cut 4 bases from V and 8 bases from J; bases unmatched to any gene: 12. Germline-derived CDR1 and CDR2 are SGHRS and YFSETQ. This CDR3 spans 16 amino acids.

The chain couples TRBV30 to TRBJ2-1; D may be TRBD2 (6 bases). V was shortened by 2 bases and J by 3 bases, with 11 bases between the two germline ends. The length of the CDR3 is 14 residues. Germline loops: CDR1 GTSNPN, CDR2 SVGIG (reference sequence). The CDR3, as DNA: TGTGCCTGGAGTACGGGACTGGTCTACAATGAGCAGTTCTTC. It translates to CAWSTGLVYNEQFF.

This chain connects TRBV5-1 to TRBJ2-5; 9 nucleotides match TRBD2. The CDR3 totals 13 residues. Germline CDR1 SGHRS, CDR2 YFSETQ. V dropped 6 bases and J dropped 6; count of bases not matched to a gene: 6. CDR3 bases: TGCGCCAGCACCCCAGCGGGGGGAAAGACCCAGTACTTC. Translating gives CASTPAGGKTQYF.

The chain links TRBV9 to TRBJ2-1, with 7 bases lining up with TRBD2. From germline, CDR1 is SGDLS and CDR2 YYNGEE. Trimming cost V 0 bases and J 8 bases; bases outside gene matches: 8. The length of the CDR3 is 15 residues. This CDR3 reads CASSVVEGRADEQFF. The CDR3, as DNA: TGTGCCAGCAGCGTAGTGGAGGGGAGGGCCGATGAGCAGTTCTTC. Using reference TRBV9 and TRBJ2-1 for the parts outside the CDR3, the full variable domain is DSGVTQTPKHLITATGQRVTLRCSPRSGDLSVYWYQQSLDQGLQFLIQYYNGEERAKGNILERFSAQQFPDLHSELNLSSLELGDSALYFCASSVVEGRADEQFFGPGTRLTVL.

The chain is built from TRBV29-1 and TRBJ2-1, with D unclear. The CDR3 contains 11 residues. V was pared by 5 bases and J by 7 bases, with 9 bases between. Looked up from germline, CDR1 is SQVTM and CDR2 is ANQGSEA. The CDR3 nucleotides read TGCAGCGTTTCTGCGCGGAATGAGCAGTTCTTC. Translated: CSVSARNEQFF.